This entry lists 6 T cell receptor beta chains sequenced from one sample in a study of vaccination and CD4 T cells after COVID-19. Specified treatment: roughly 11-day PBMC culture with coronavirus spike peptide pools or control peptides (ViraFEST assay). Which antigens these TCRs recognize remains unknown. The Oncomine TCR Beta short-read assay was applied to DNA of cultured CD4+ T cells. TCRdb re-called the PCR reads through MiXCR, storing one row per CDR3 protein. The data contain 10,000 to 12,000 distinct CDR3 sequences, approximately 50% of them seen just once; the ten biggest clones take up 10% to 15%. Sequencing was carried out using CD4+ T cells from blood, cultured in vitro. These receptors were obtained from a human donor who had recovered from COVID-19.

This rearrangement joins TRBV6-5 to TRBJ1-4, with unresolved D. V dropped 3 bases and J dropped 8 bases, with 22 bases sitting between them. The CDR3 has 17 residues. The germline CDR1 and CDR2 sequences are MNHEY and SVGAGI. The CDR3 region has the DNA TGTGCCAGCAGTTATCCCAGGTCGGGCGGGAAGGAGGAAAAACTGTTTTTT. This gives the protein CASSYPRSGGKEEKLFF.

This chain connects TRBV2 to TRBJ2-5; possibly TRBD2 for D (5 bases). Per germline, CDR1 SNHLY and CDR2 FYNNEI. Trimming pared 4 bases from V and 4 bases from J, leaving 10 bases between. CDR3 length: 13 residues. CDR3 loop: CASSATNLETQYF. DNA for the CDR3: TGTGCCAGCAGTGCGACTAACCTAGAGACCCAGTACTTC.

The chain uses TRBV7-8 and TRBJ2-6, with D unclear. The CDR3 totals 15 residues. CDR1 and CDR2 from the germline V gene are SGHVS and FQNEAQ. V was trimmed by 1 base and J by 4 bases, leaving 8 bases between them. CDR3: CASSLGNVGANVLTF. The CDR3, as DNA: TGTGCCAGCAGCTTAGGAAACGTAGGGGCCAACGTCCTGACTTTC.

The chain has TRBV19 and TRBJ2-1; D gene unclear. This CDR3 has 12 amino acids. Germline V lookup: CDR1 LNHDA, CDR2 SQIVND (reference sequence). Trimming removed 5 bases at V and 8 bases at J, with 10 bases between. The CDR3 here is CASSLSIHEQFF. In DNA form, the CDR3 reads TGTGCCAGTAGTCTTTCTATTCATGAGCAGTTCTTC.

V gene TRBV20-1 combines with J gene TRBJ1-3; possible D gene TRBD1, 5 bases. The germline gives CDR1 DFQATT, CDR2 SNEGSKA (reference sequence). The CDR3 consists of 15 residues. Trimming took off 5 bases at V and 2 bases at J, with 16 bases between the two ends. Here the CDR3 DNA reads TGCAGTGCTGCCCCCTTGGGGGTGGCTGGAAACACCATATATTTT. Its protein product is CSAAPLGVAGNTIYF.

This clonotype was recorded a few times. The chain has TRBV6-4 and TRBJ1-6; possibly TRBD1 for D (5 bases). Looked up from germline, CDR1 is MRHNA and CDR2 is SNTAGT. Deletions cut 3 bases from V and 9 bases from J, with 9 bases between. The CDR3 covers 13 residues. CDR3 protein: CASSEGESSPLHF. The CDR3 region has the DNA TGTGCCAGCAGTGAAGGGGAAAGTTCACCCCTCCACTTT.